This TCR beta chain was sequenced during a study of OX40 agonist ivuxolimab in advanced cancers. Study-wide context: Enrollees could have had prior anti-PD-1, anti-PD-L1 or anti-CTLA-4 therapy, which more than 30% had received. Three patients responded partially, comprising one with hepatocellular carcinoma and two with cutaneous melanoma.

CDR3 length: 18 amino acids. Trimming removed 8 bases from V and 9 bases from J; junction bases left unmatched: 24. Germline loops: CDR1 MDHEN, CDR2 SYDVKM. Assay used: immunoSEQ multiplex PCR; TCRdb lists only in-frame clones, some missing. The table includes some 74,000 clones, roughly four fifths detected once. The genes are TRBV28 and TRBJ2-1, with 8 bases fitting TRBD1. Here the sequenced sample was CD4+ or CD8+ T cells sorted from blood, taken in a trial of the OX40 agonist ivuxolimab. This clonotype originated in an adult with an advanced solid tumor such as melanoma, head and neck, liver or kidney cancer. CDR3 amino acids: CASGQGAWARTLTGEQFF. CDR3 nucleotides: TGTGCCAGCGGCCAGGGGGCCTGGGCCCGAACCCTAACGGGTGAGCAGTTCTTC.